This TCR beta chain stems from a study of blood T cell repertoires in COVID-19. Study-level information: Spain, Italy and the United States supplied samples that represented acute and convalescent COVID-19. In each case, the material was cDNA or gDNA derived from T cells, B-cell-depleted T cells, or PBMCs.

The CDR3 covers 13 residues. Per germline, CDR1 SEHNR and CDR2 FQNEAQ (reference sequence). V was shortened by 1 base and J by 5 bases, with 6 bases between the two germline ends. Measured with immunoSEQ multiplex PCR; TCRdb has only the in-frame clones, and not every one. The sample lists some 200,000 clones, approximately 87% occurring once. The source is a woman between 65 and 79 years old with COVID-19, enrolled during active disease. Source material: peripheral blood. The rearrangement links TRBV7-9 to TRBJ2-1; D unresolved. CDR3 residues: CASSLDANNEQFF. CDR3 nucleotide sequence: TGTGCCAGCAGCTTAGACGCGAACAATGAGCAGTTCTTC.